What follows are 3 T cell receptor beta chains derived from one specimen sequenced in a study of breast tumors, draining lymph nodes, adjacent tissues. Breast cancer patients provided tissue from their axillary draining lymph nodes. TCRdb called the multiplex PCR reads again in MiXCR, with one record for every CDR3 protein. Of over 200,000 distinct CDR3 sequences listed, less than 35% were seen once; the top ten hold approximately 3.6%. Sequenced input: axillary lymph node tissue. All receptors derive from a female donor with breast cancer. Some clones in this sample may be carry-over from other donors' samples.

This clonotype was found a few times. This rearrangement joins TRBV27 to TRBJ1-4; D is undetermined. V dropped 5 bases and J dropped 4 bases, with 20 bases sitting between them. CDR3 length equals 17 residues. CDR1 MNHEY and CDR2 SMNVEV come from the germline V gene (reference sequence). The CDR3 coding sequence is TGTGCCAGCAGTCCTTTTGACGCCGGCAGGAATAATGAAAAACTGTTTTTT. It translates to CASSPFDAGRNNEKLFF.

V usage is TRBV6-5 and J usage is TRBJ2-3, with 15 bases that match TRBD2. Germline V gene sequence: CDR1 MNHEY, CDR2 SVGAGI. The CDR3 runs 13 residues. Unmatched junction bases numbered 2, after V lost 10 bases and J lost 6 bases. CDR3 protein: CAIGLAGGDTQYF. The CDR3 DNA is TGTGCCATCGGACTAGCGGGAGGGGATACGCAGTATTTT.

In this sample, this clonotype turned up many times. The chain uses TRBV19 and TRBJ2-1; D ambiguous. The germline V and J ends were trimmed by 3 bases and 3 bases, with 6 bases remaining between them. CDR3 length: 13 residues. CDR1 is LNHDA, CDR2 SQIVND, per germline (reference sequence). Here the CDR3 DNA reads TGTGCCAGTAGTATGTACAGCTACAATGAGCAGTTCTTC. It yields the protein CASSMYSYNEQFF.